A selection of T cell receptor beta chains follows, all from one sample in a study of blood T cell repertoires in COVID-19. TCRdb's table, derived via immunoSEQ multiplex PCR, lists solely in-frame clones and lacks some. Of around 94,000 clones detected, 85% to 90% appear once; the ten largest clones hold about 3%. The source material was peripheral blood. These receptors originate from a man aged 50 to 59 with active or convalescent COVID-19. CDR3s include the opening cysteine and the closing phenylalanine or tryptophan. Each record gives: CDR3 protein, CDR3 DNA, D gene, clone size, J gene, V gene. The D gene is left open where the match is weak. Size is stated for part of the rows, as once, few or many counts, or as a class when the clone is expanded.

CASSLVASAFQETQYF	TGTGCCAGCAGCTTAGTGGCTAGCGCATTCCAAGAGACCCAGTACTTC	-	-	TRBJ2-5	TRBV11-2
CASSTRDRGLGGELFF	TGTGCCAGTAGTACCCGGGACAGGGGGCTGGGCGGGGAGCTGTTTTTT	TRBD1	-	TRBJ2-2	TRBV19
CASSDRGPTNYGYTF	TGTGCCAGCAGTGACAGGGGTCCCACTAACTATGGCTACACCTTC	-	-	TRBJ1-2	TRBV2
CASSLVDRPNSGNTIYF	TGTGCCAGCAGTTTGGTGGACAGACCGAACTCTGGAAACACCATATATTTT	-	-	TRBJ1-3	TRBV28
CASSLGGGVGTQETQYF	TGTGCCAGCAGCTTAGGTGGGGGGGTCGGCACTCAAGAGACCCAGTACTTC	TRBD2	-	TRBJ2-5	TRBV7-2
CASSPFGTSGDETQYF	TGTGCCAGCTCACCCTTTGGGACTAGCGGCGACGAGACCCAGTACTTC	TRBD2	few	TRBJ2-5	TRBV18
CASSSGTEDTGELFF	TGCGCCAGCAGCTCAGGGACAGAAGACACCGGGGAGCTGTTTTTT	TRBD1	-	TRBJ2-2	TRBV5-1
CASIRQGSYEQYF	TGTGCCAGCATCCGACAGGGTTCCTACGAGCAGTACTTC	TRBD1	once	TRBJ2-7	TRBV27
CSASPGTGTGELFF	TGCAGTGCTAGTCCCGGGACAGGGACCGGGGAGCTGTTTTTT	TRBD1	-	TRBJ2-2	TRBV20-1
CASSDGTAAGNTIYF	TGTGCCAGCAGCGACGGGACAGCGGCTGGAAACACCATATATTTT	TRBD1	-	TRBJ1-3	TRBV9
CASSQGTGGNNQPQHF	TGCGCCAGCAGCCAAGGGACAGGGGGGAACAATCAGCCCCAGCATTTT	TRBD1	-	TRBJ1-5	TRBV4-1
CASSQGEGSLHF	TGTGCCAGCAGCCAAGGTGAGGGTTCCCTCCACTTT	-	-	TRBJ1-6	TRBV4-2
CASSFGGAGYNEQFF	TGTGCCAGCAGTTTTGGGGGGGCGGGCTACAATGAGCAGTTCTTC	-	once	TRBJ2-1	TRBV27
CASSQEVGGASSEQFF	TGCGCCAGCAGCCAAGAGGTGGGCGGGGCCTCCAGTGAGCAGTTCTTC	-	-	TRBJ2-1	TRBV4-1
CASSFGQGVMSEAFF	TGTGCCAGCAGCTTCGGACAGGGGGTAATGTCTGAAGCTTTCTTT	TRBD1	-	TRBJ1-1	TRBV5-6
CASSFGGDLYNSPLHF	TGTGCCAGCAGTTTCGGGGGGGATCTTTATAATTCACCCCTCCACTTT	-	-	TRBJ1-6	TRBV27
CASSPLSGANYGYTF	TGTGCCAGCTCACCCCTCTCGGGGGCTAACTATGGCTACACCTTC	-	few	TRBJ1-2	TRBV18
CASSKGQGSGELFF	TGCGCCAGCAGTAAGGGACAGGGGAGCGGGGAGCTGTTTTTT	TRBD1	-	TRBJ2-2	TRBV10-1
CASSAQGARETQYF	TGTGCCAGTAGTGCACAGGGGGCGCGGGAGACCCAGTACTTC	TRBD1	-	TRBJ2-5	TRBV19
CAKTGVGSPLHF	TGTGCCAAAACAGGGGTAGGGTCACCCCTCCACTTT	TRBD1	-	TRBJ1-6	TRBV6-4
CASSTDIGSYGYTF	TGTGCCAGCAGTACGGACATCGGGTCCTATGGCTACACCTTC	-	-	TRBJ1-2	TRBV6-2/TRBV6-3
CASRSNREDYGYTF	TGTGCCAGCAGAAGTAACAGGGAAGACTATGGCTACACCTTC	-	-	TRBJ1-2	TRBV6-5
CASSETGVGTEAFF	TGTGCCAGCAGTGAAACAGGGGTAGGAACCGAAGCTTTCTTT	TRBD1	once	TRBJ1-1	TRBV2
CASSFSGGSWEQFF	TGTGCCAGCAGTTTTAGCGGGGGGTCTTGGGAGCAGTTCTTC	TRBD2	-	TRBJ2-1	TRBV28
CASSPLGTGLSDTQYF	TGTGCCAGTAGCCCCCTAGGGACAGGGCTTTCAGATACGCAGTATTTT	TRBD1	-	TRBJ2-3	TRBV19
CASSSNQGGQPQHF	TGTGCCAGCAGCTCTAACCAGGGAGGCCAGCCCCAGCATTTT	-	-	TRBJ1-5	TRBV7-2
CASSAPGLDIDTQYF	TGTGCCAGCAGCGCGCCGGGACTAGACATAGATACGCAGTATTTT	TRBD2	-	TRBJ2-3	TRBV5-6
CASSFGTDNSPLHF	TGCGCCAGCAGCTTCGGGACAGATAATTCACCCCTCCACTTT	TRBD1	-	TRBJ1-6	TRBV5-1
CASSQTGDNSPLHF	TGTGCCAGCAGTCAGACAGGGGATAATTCACCCCTCCACTTT	TRBD1	-	TRBJ1-6	TRBV6-6
CASSSTGAWNTGELFF	TGTGCCAGCAGCTCGACAGGGGCGTGGAACACCGGGGAGCTGTTTTTT	TRBD1	-	TRBJ2-2	TRBV5-6
CASSSLTEIQNIQYF	TGTGCCAGCAGTTCGTTGACAGAGATACAAAACATTCAGTACTTC	-	-	TRBJ2-4	TRBV6-2/TRBV6-3
CASSLLTGTGNTIYF	TGTGCCAGCAGCTTACTCACAGGGACTGGAAACACCATATATTTT	-	-	TRBJ1-3	TRBV7-2
CASTRTGRDQPQHF	TGTGCCAGCACCCGGACGGGGAGGGATCAGCCCCAGCATTTT	-	-	TRBJ1-5	TRBV6-5
CASSPTGGRNTEAFF	TGTGCCAGCTCACCCACGGGGGGACGGAACACTGAAGCTTTCTTT	-	once	TRBJ1-1	TRBV18
CAISDGGGVNTEAFF	TGTGCCATCAGTGATGGGGGGGGTGTGAACACTGAAGCTTTCTTT	-	-	TRBJ1-1	TRBV10-3
CASSTQGHEQFF	TGTGCCAGTAGTACACAGGGGCATGAGCAGTTCTTC	TRBD1	-	TRBJ2-1	TRBV19
CSVEVGGRDTQYF	TGCAGCGTTGAAGTAGGGGGCAGGGATACGCAGTATTTT	TRBD1	-	TRBJ2-3	TRBV29-1
CASSAAGQVWETQYF	TGTGCCAGCAGTGCCGCTGGACAGGTTTGGGAGACCCAGTACTTC	TRBD1	-	TRBJ2-5	TRBV6-2/TRBV6-3